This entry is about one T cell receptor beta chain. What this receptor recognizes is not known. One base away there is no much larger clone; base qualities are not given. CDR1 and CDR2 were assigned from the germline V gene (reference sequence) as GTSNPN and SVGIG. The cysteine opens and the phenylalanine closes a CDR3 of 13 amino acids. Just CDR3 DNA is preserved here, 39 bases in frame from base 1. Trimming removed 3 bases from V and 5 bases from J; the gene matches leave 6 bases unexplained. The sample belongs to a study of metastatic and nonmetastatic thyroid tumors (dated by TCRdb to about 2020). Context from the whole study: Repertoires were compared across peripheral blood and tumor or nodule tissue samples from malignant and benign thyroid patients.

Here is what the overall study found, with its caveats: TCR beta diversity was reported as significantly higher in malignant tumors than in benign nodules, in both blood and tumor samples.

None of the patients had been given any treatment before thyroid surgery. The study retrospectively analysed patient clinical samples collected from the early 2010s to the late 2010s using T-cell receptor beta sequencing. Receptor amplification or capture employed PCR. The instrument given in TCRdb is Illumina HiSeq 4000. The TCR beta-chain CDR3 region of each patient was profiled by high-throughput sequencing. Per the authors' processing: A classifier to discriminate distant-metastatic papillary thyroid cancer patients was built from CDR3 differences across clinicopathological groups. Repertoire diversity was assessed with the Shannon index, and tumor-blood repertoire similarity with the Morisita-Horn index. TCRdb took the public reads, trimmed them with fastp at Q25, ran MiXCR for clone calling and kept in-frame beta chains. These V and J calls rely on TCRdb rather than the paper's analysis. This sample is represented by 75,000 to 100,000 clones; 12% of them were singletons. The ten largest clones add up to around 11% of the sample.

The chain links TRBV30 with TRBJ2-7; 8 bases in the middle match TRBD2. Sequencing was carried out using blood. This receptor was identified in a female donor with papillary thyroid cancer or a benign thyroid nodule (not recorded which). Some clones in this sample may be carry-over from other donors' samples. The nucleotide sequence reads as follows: TGTGCCTGGAGGCGGGGGGTAAAGAACGAGCAGTACTTC. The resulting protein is CAWRRGVKNEQYF.